The 29 T cell receptor beta chains below were found in one sample sequenced in a study of cytomegalovirus exposure and HLA in healthy donors. The PCR had 60 Vbeta and 13 Jbeta primers. Produced via immunoSEQ multiplex PCR; TCRdb's table is partial and in-frame only. The table includes about 110,000 clones, about 79% detected once. Sequencing was carried out using PBMCs. The receptors derive from a middle-aged man in good health and CMV-seropositive.

This chain joins TRBV6-5 and TRBJ1-1, with TRBD1 identical over 7 bases. The CDR3 has 14 residues. The V gene's germline CDR1 is MNHEY and CDR2 SVGAGI. Trimming cost V 6 bases and J 2 bases; bases outside gene matches: 6. CDR3 in DNA: TGTGCCAGCAGCCACGGGACAGTCAACACTGAAGCTTTCTTT. This gives the protein CASSHGTVNTEAFF.

The V call is TRBV9, the J call TRBJ2-3; tentatively, D is TRBD1 (7 bases). Trimming removed 4 bases from V and 3 bases from J, with 15 bases in between. The CDR3 has 15 residues. Looked up from germline, CDR1 is SGDLS and CDR2 is YYNGEE. The CDR3 reads CASSLTAGGTDTQYF. The CDR3 DNA reads TGTGCCAGCAGCCTCACGGCAGGGGGGACAGATACGCAGTATTTT.

V is TRBV9 and J is TRBJ2-5; D is possibly TRBD2 (6 bases). The germline CDR1 and CDR2 sequences are SGDLS and YYNGEE. V lost 0 bases, J lost 4 bases, and 7 bases lay in between. This CDR3 is 13 amino acids long. The CDR3 sequence is CASSVDSGETQYF. The CDR3 coding sequence is TGTGCCAGCAGCGTAGATAGCGGAGAGACCCAGTACTTC.

This sequence joins TRBV27 and TRBJ1-2; no definite D call. The CDR3 is made up of 13 amino acids. Germline CDR1 and CDR2: MNHEY and SMNVEV (reference sequence). V gave up 6 bases and J gave up 0 bases, with 8 bases separating them. The CDR3 sequence: CASSHGTNYGYTF. The CDR3 bases are TGTGCCAGCAGCCACGGGACTAACTATGGCTACACCTTC.

The chain carries TRBV5-1 and TRBJ2-7; D call uncertain. Germline V CDR1 and CDR2: SGHRS, YFSETQ. Trimming shortened V by 0 bases and J by 3 bases, and 10 bases separated the two germline ends. The CDR3 extends over 14 amino acids. CDR3 DNA sequence: TGCGCCAGCAGCTTGGGGGCGCAAGTCTACGAGCAGTACTTC. Its translation is CASSLGAQVYEQYF.

The rearrangement links TRBV15 to TRBJ1-5; D call uncertain. V was cut by 3 bases and J by 4 bases, with 10 bases left in between. CDR1 is LNHNV and CDR2 is YYDKDF in the germline V gene (reference sequence). The CDR3 spans 14 residues. The CDR3 nucleotides read TGTGCCACCAGCAGTGGCAGGTTGAATCAGCCCCAGCATTTT. Translated: CATSSGRLNQPQHF.

V gene TRBV5-1 combines with J gene TRBJ1-2, with D tentatively TRBD1 (5 bases). This CDR3 has 16 residues. The germline CDR1 and CDR2 sequences are SGHRS and YFSETQ. Between the trimmed V and J ends, which lost 2 bases and 8 bases, there was a span of 22 bases. Here the CDR3 DNA reads TGCGCCAGCAGCTTCATTTCAGGCGGACAAGGAGAAGGCTACACCTTC. The encoded protein is CASSFISGGQGEGYTF.

The rearrangement joins TRBV5-1 to TRBJ2-5; TRBD1 is a possible D gene (5 bases). Trimming removed 4 bases at V and 5 bases at J, with 21 bases between. The germline V gene has CDR1 SGHRS and CDR2 YFSETQ. CDR3 length: 16 amino acids. For the CDR3, the DNA is TGCGCCAGCAGCACCCTACAGGTCGCCCAAGGGGAGACCCAGTACTTC. Amino acid sequence: CASSTLQVAQGETQYF.

The chain carries TRBV5-6 and TRBJ2-7; D perhaps matches TRBD2 (5 bases). Deletions cut 3 bases from V and 8 bases from J, with 12 bases between. Germline loops: CDR1 SGHDT, CDR2 YYEEEE. The CDR3 spans 12 residues. CDR3 region: CASSSDSAKQYF. The CDR3, as DNA: TGTGCCAGCAGCTCGGACTCCGCGAAGCAGTACTTC. The variable domain in full, completed from reference TRBV5-6 and TRBJ2-7, reads DAGVTQSPTHLIKTRGQQVTLRCSPKSGHDTVSWYQQALGQGPQFIFQYYEEEERQRGNFPDRFSGHQFPNYSSELNVNALLLGDSALYLCASSSDSAKQYFGPGTRLTVT.

The rearrangement links TRBV5-1 to TRBJ1-3; D uncertain. The CDR3 has 16 residues. Trimming took off 1 base at V and 2 bases at J, with 13 bases between the two ends. Germline V CDR1 and CDR2: SGHRS, YFSETQ. For the CDR3, the DNA is TGCGCCAGCAGCTTGTGGCCGGGAGAGACTGGAAACACCATATATTTT. It encodes CASSLWPGETGNTIYF.

This clone was recorded a few times. The chain is built from TRBV15 and TRBJ2-7, with 9 bases matching TRBD2. V shed 0 bases, J shed 4 bases, and the junction held 4 bases outside the gene matches. Germline loops: CDR1 LNHNV, CDR2 YYDKDF (reference sequence). This CDR3 has 15 residues. This CDR3 reads CATSRDRLAVYEQYF. CDR3 nucleotides: TGTGCCACCAGCAGAGATAGACTAGCGGTTTACGAGCAGTACTTC.

The chain couples TRBV5-1 to TRBJ2-7, with TRBD1 matching over 7 bases. The junction had 6 bases not matched to a gene; V was cut back by 3 bases and J by 0 bases. The CDR3 totals 15 residues. Germline CDR1 is SGHRS and CDR2 is YFSETQ. The CDR3 nucleotides read TGCGCCAGCAGCTCGGGGACAGATAGCTCCTACGAGCAGTACTTC. This gives the protein CASSSGTDSSYEQYF.

This rearrangement joins TRBV5-1 to TRBJ2-2, with TRBD1 matching over 7 bases. J was trimmed by 6 bases and V by 2 bases; bases with no gene match: 7. Germline V CDR1 and CDR2: SGHRS, YFSETQ. The CDR3 spans 15 residues. CDR3 nucleotide sequence: TGCGCCAGCAGCTTCTCCGGGACAGTCGCCGGGGAGCTGTTTTTT. Translating gives CASSFSGTVAGELFF. Filled out from reference TRBV5-1 and TRBJ2-2, the complete variable domain reads KAGVTQTPRYLIKTRGQQVTLSCSPISGHRSVSWYQQTPGQGLQFLFEYFSETQRNKGNFPGRFSGRQFSNSRSEMNVSTLELGDSALYLCASSFSGTVAGELFFGEGSRLTVL.

This clone has just a few counts. The gene calls are TRBV6-5 and TRBJ1-2; 11 bases are shared with TRBD1. The CDR3 sequence is 13 residues long. Germline V gene data show CDR1 as MNHEY and CDR2 as SVGAGI. Trimming took 7 bases from V and 6 from J; bases not matched to a gene: 4. The CDR3 DNA reads as TGTGCCAGCAACCTGGGACAGGGGGATGGCTACACCTTC. It translates to CASNLGQGDGYTF.

Turning to this clone: At one end the junction does not follow the germline gene, possibly because of a read error. The chain uses TRBV6-4 and TRBJ2-5; 7 bases map to TRBD1. This CDR3 has 13 amino acids. Germline V CDR1 and CDR2: MRHNA, SNTAGT. CDR3 DNA sequence: TGTGCCAACAGTACACGACAGGGAGAGACCCAGTACTTC. Its translation: CANSTRQGETQYF.

This sequence joins TRBV2 and TRBJ2-5, with 8 bases matching TRBD1. Per germline, CDR1 SNHLY and CDR2 FYNNEI. V trimming: 7 bases; J trimming: 5 bases; junction bases outside the gene matches: 9. The CDR3 contains 14 residues. The CDR3 nucleotides are TGTGCCAGCAATCCTGGACAGGGCCAGGAGACCCAGTACTTC. This encodes CASNPGQGQETQYF.

The chain uses TRBV7-2 and TRBJ2-7; 11 bases are a match to TRBD2. CDR1 and CDR2 from the germline V gene are SGHTA and FQGNSA. The CDR3 covers 17 residues. The trim removed 7 bases at V and 5 bases at J, leaving 16 bases unmatched. CDR3 in DNA: TGTGCCAGCACCCCGTCGACTAGCGGGGACGTGACGGACGAGCAGTACTTC. Encoded protein: CASTPSTSGDVTDEQYF.

The chain combines TRBV11-2 with TRBJ1-5, with a weak D call TRBD1 (5 bases). There are 13 residues in the CDR3. From germline, CDR1 is SGHAT and CDR2 FQNNGV. The ends were cut back, 5 bases at V and 7 bases at J, with 12 bases in the middle. DNA of the CDR3: TGTGCCAGCAGCCCGGGGGTAAACCAGCCCCAGCATTTT. It yields the protein CASSPGVNQPQHF.

This clone was detected once. V usage is TRBV13 and J usage is TRBJ2-5; D call uncertain. TRBJ2-7 matches the DNA end more closely, so the J call is doubtful. The germline V gene encodes CDR1 PRHDT and CDR2 FYEKMQ (reference sequence). The CDR3 has 14 amino acids. The chain's CDR3 is CASSTYGETYEQYF. CDR3 DNA: TGTGCCAGCAGCACCTACGGAGAAACCTACGAGCAGTACTTC.

V usage is TRBV5-8 and J usage is TRBJ2-1; D may be TRBD2 (7 bases). V gave up 4 bases and J gave up 7 bases, with 15 bases separating them. CDR3 length equals 14 residues. Germline CDR1 is SGHTS and CDR2 is YDEGEE. Written as DNA, the CDR3 is TGTGCCAGCAGCACCCCGGGGGGCCTGAATGAGCAGTTCTTC. Protein: CASSTPGGLNEQFF.

The genes are TRBV19 and TRBJ2-1, with no clear D. The CDR3 sequence is 13 residues long. With 3 bases removed from V and 7 bases from J, the gap between germline ends came to 10 bases. From germline, CDR1 is LNHDA and CDR2 SQIVND (reference sequence). The CDR3: CASSIWPENEQFF. DNA for the CDR3: TGTGCCAGTAGTATCTGGCCGGAGAATGAGCAGTTCTTC.

This clone was picked up one time. The chain links TRBV12-5 to TRBJ2-5; 8 bases match TRBD1. The DNA matches TRBJ2-7 better at its end, which makes the J call doubtful. The CDR3 extends over 13 amino acids. Germline V lookup: CDR1 LGHNT, CDR2 FRNRAP. CDR3 nucleotide sequence: TGTGCTAGTGACTTAAATACAGGGGGCGAGCAGTACTTC. Protein: CASDLNTGGEQYF.

The rearrangement links TRBV9 to TRBJ1-3; no clear D. V lost 4 bases to trimming and J lost 7 bases, with 18 bases between them. Germline V CDR1 and CDR2: SGDLS, YYNGEE. The CDR3 spans 15 residues. The CDR3 region has the DNA TGTGCCAGCAGCCAGTTCTTGAACCAGGATAACACCATATATTTT. Translating gives CASSQFLNQDNTIYF.

This clone was observed a handful of times. The genes are TRBV30 and TRBJ1-3, with 8 bases lining up with TRBD1. The CDR3 is 16 amino acids. V trimming: 2 bases; J trimming: 3 bases; junction bases outside the gene matches: 9. Germline V gene data show CDR1 as GTSNPN and CDR2 as SVGIG (reference sequence). The CDR3 protein is CAWSQQTGAYGNTIYF. DNA of the CDR3: TGTGCCTGGAGTCAACAGACAGGGGCATATGGAAACACCATATATTTT.

This rearrangement joins TRBV4-1 to TRBJ2-7; D is possibly TRBD1 (6 bases). Germline V CDR1 and CDR2: MGHRA, YSYEKL. Trimming took 3 bases from V and 0 from J, leaving 12 bases between them. The CDR3 spans 15 residues. CDR3 residues: CASSHGQKSSYEQYF. The CDR3 nucleotides are TGCGCCAGCAGCCACGGACAGAAGAGCTCCTACGAGCAGTACTTC.

In its sample, this clone was seen once. The rearrangement joins TRBV10-3 to TRBJ1-5, with a possible D match to TRBD1 (5 bases). Trimming took 6 bases from V and 2 from J, leaving 11 bases between them. The length of the CDR3 is 14 residues. The germline CDR1 and CDR2 sequences are ENHRY and SYGVKD. The CDR3 is CAIRDIGRNQPQHF. The CDR3 bases are TGTGCCATCAGGGACATAGGCCGCAATCAGCCCCAGCATTTT.

This clone was counted between two and nine times. V usage is TRBV2 and J usage is TRBJ2-7, with TRBD2 matching over 8 bases. The length of the CDR3 is 15 residues. V trimming: 5 bases; J trimming: 6 bases; junction bases outside the gene matches: 12. Germline lookup yields CDR1 SNHLY and CDR2 FYNNEI. The CDR3 nucleotides are TGTGCCAGCAGTTCCTCCACTAGCGGACCCAGCGAGCAGTACTTC. It yields the protein CASSSSTSGPSEQYF.

The CDR3 sequence is CASSPPRGSFSGANVLTF. The CDR3 nucleotides read TGTGCCAGCTCACCACCAAGGGGAAGTTTCTCTGGGGCCAACGTCCTGACTTTC. This chain uses TRBV18 with TRBJ2-6, with D perhaps TRBD1 (5 bases). CDR1 and CDR2 (germline): KGHSH, LQKENI. The V and J ends lost 0 bases and 0 bases respectively, with 12 bases between them. The CDR3 sequence is 18 residues long.

This chain joins TRBV6-1 and TRBJ2-7, with D unclear. The CDR3 consists of 15 residues. Trimming stripped 7 bases from V and 1 base from J, with 17 bases between. From germline, CDR1 is MNHNS and CDR2 SASEGT. CDR3 sequence reads: CASTPVGEASYEQYF. CDR3 in DNA: TGTGCCAGCACCCCGGTGGGTGAAGCGTCCTACGAGCAGTACTTC.